These 7 T cell receptor beta chains came from one sample sequenced in a study of T cell responses to AZD1222 COVID-19 vaccine. Data came from immunoSEQ multiplex PCR; TCRdb stores just in-frame clones and leaves some out. The table has 150,000 to 200,000 clones, approximately 93% seen once; the top ten hold roughly 1.2%. The material sequenced was peripheral blood, taken 28 days after the second AZD1222 dose. Source of these receptors: an adult who received the AZD1222 COVID-19 vaccine.

Concerning this clone itself: Its ends do not fully match the called genes, so a read error is possible. This sequence joins TRBV11-2 and TRBJ2-7, with 7 bases identical to TRBD1. The CDR3 has 13 residues. From germline, CDR1 is SGHAT and CDR2 FQNNGV. The CDR3: CASSTEAGTDITF. CDR3 nucleotide sequence: TGTGCCAGCAGCACCGAAGCCGGGACAGACATCACCTTC.

This sequence joins TRBV12-3 or TRBV12-4 and TRBJ1-2; D is possibly TRBD1 (5 bases). The V and J ends lost 8 bases and 4 bases respectively, with 11 bases between them. This CDR3 has 12 amino acids. DNA for the CDR3: TGTGCCAGCGTTTTCGGGGCCTATGGCTACACCTTC. It encodes CASVFGAYGYTF.

DNA of the CDR3: TGTGCCAGCAGTTACTCGGGACAGCTCTATGGCTACACCTTC. Its translation is CASSYSGQLYGYTF. The chain carries TRBV6-5 and TRBJ1-2, with 7 bases identical to TRBD1. This CDR3 contains 14 residues. Germline CDR1 is MNHEY and CDR2 is SVGAGI. Losses at the gene ends were 0 bases for V and 4 bases for J; bases not matched to a gene: 2.

The rearrangement joins TRBV13 to TRBJ2-7; D gene unclear. The CDR3 is 15 amino acids. The germline V gene encodes CDR1 PRHDT and CDR2 FYEKMQ (reference sequence). The V and J ends lost 5 bases and 4 bases respectively, with 18 bases between them. CDR3 nucleotides: TGTGCCAGCAGCGAGAGACGGGCATTGGGATACGAGCAGTACTTC. This encodes CASSERRALGYEQYF. The variable domain in full, with the rest retrieved from reference TRBV13 and TRBJ2-7, is AAGVIQSPRHLIKEKRETATLKCYPIPRHDTVYWYQQGPGQDPQFLISFYEKMQSDKGSIPDRFSAQQFSDYHSELNMSSLELGDSALYFCASSERRALGYEQYFGPGTRLTVT.

The chain is built from TRBV19 and TRBJ1-5; D gene uncertain. V lost 4 bases and J lost 6, with 10 bases in between. This CDR3 contains 13 residues. Germline V gives CDR1 LNHDA, CDR2 SQIVND (reference sequence). CDR3: CASSTTPLQPQHF. For the CDR3, the DNA is TGTGCCAGTAGTACCACCCCCCTTCAGCCCCAGCATTTT.

The chain joins TRBV25-1 to TRBJ2-7; D remains unclear. V was cut by 3 bases and J by 2 bases, with 11 bases left in between. This CDR3 has 14 amino acids. Germline CDR1 MGHDK, CDR2 SYGVNS. The CDR3 nucleotides are TGTGCCAGCAGTGATCGGCTACCGCCCTACGAGCAGTACTTC. Translating gives CASSDRLPPYEQYF.

V is TRBV5-6 and J is TRBJ1-1; D may be TRBD1 (6 bases). Deletions cut 5 bases from V and 2 bases from J, with 13 bases between. The length of the CDR3 is 14 residues. The germline gives CDR1 SGHDT, CDR2 YYEEEE. The CDR3 coding sequence is TGTGCCAGCAGACGAACAGGGTTCAACACTGAAGCTTTCTTT. It translates to CASRRTGFNTEAFF.